One and the same sample provided the 20 T cell receptor beta chains below, sequenced in a study of blood T cell repertoires in COVID-19. The assay was immunoSEQ multiplex PCR, and TCRdb's table has in-frame clones only and misses some. Among 190,000 or so clones listed, 82% were seen once. The sequenced sample consisted of peripheral blood. These TCRs come from a human donor with acute or convalescent COVID-19. The donor label of this sample is uncertain.

The genes are TRBV11-2 and TRBJ1-6, with a possible D match to TRBD1 (6 bases). V lost 5 bases, J lost 5 bases, and 22 bases lay in between. The CDR3 length is 18 residues. The germline CDR1 and CDR2 sequences are SGHAT and FQNNGV. The CDR3 nucleotides read TGTGCCAGCAGCCTCTGGGGGCCTGTCGCCTACAATAATTCACCCCTCCACTTT. It codes for CASSLWGPVAYNNSPLHF.

J is TRBJ2-1 and V is TRBV5-4; D unclear. Per the germline V gene, CDR1 is SGHNT and CDR2 is YYREEE (reference sequence). The CDR3 spans 11 residues. With 5 bases removed from V and 5 bases from J, the gap between germline ends came to 5 bases. The CDR3 here is CASRRDNEQFF. The DNA for the CDR3 is TGTGCCAGCAGACGGGACAATGAGCAGTTCTTC.

The chain has TRBV29-1 and TRBJ2-2; the match to TRBD2 covers 11 bases. V lost 6 bases, J lost 4 bases, and 7 bases stayed unmatched. CDR3 length equals 15 residues. Germline V gene lookup returns CDR1 SQVTM and CDR2 ANQGSEA. The CDR3: CSVELAGVVTGELFF. The CDR3 DNA reads TGCAGCGTCGAACTAGCGGGAGTGGTCACCGGGGAGCTGTTTTTT.

The V call is TRBV11-3, the J call TRBJ2-3; TRBD1 is a possible D gene (6 bases). Per the germline V gene, CDR1 is SGHNT and CDR2 is YENEEA. V was pared by 5 bases and J by 4 bases, with 13 bases between. The CDR3 is 14 residues long. In nucleotides, the CDR3 is TGTGCCAGCAGCACGGGTGGGGGCCCAGATACGCAGTATTTT. Its protein is CASSTGGGPDTQYF.

V and J are TRBV10-3 and TRBJ1-6; 7 nucleotides line up with TRBD1. The CDR3 sequence is 13 residues long. Germline loops: CDR1 ENHRY, CDR2 SYGVKD. V shed 10 bases and J 8 bases; nucleotides not matched to a gene: 8. CDR3 DNA sequence: TGTGCCAGCCAGGGGGTCCAGGATTCACCCCTCCACTTT. Translated, it gives CASQGVQDSPLHF.

The chain has TRBV27 and TRBJ2-1; TRBD1 might be the D (5 bases). This CDR3 has 11 amino acids. Trimming pared 5 bases from V and 10 bases from J, leaving 9 bases between. Germline CDR1 reads MNHEY; CDR2 reads SMNVEV (reference sequence). DNA of the CDR3: TGTGCCAGCAGTATACGACAGGAGCAGTTCTTC. Amino acid sequence: CASSIRQEQFF.

A few counts support this clone. V usage is TRBV5-4 and J usage is TRBJ2-1, with 8 bases aligning to TRBD2. Germline V CDR1 and CDR2: SGHNT, YYREEE (reference sequence). V was pared by 4 bases and J by 4 bases, with 7 bases of the junction left unmatched. This CDR3 has 15 amino acids. The CDR3 sequence is CASSPWTSSYNEQFF. The CDR3 nucleotides are TGTGCCAGCAGCCCTTGGACTAGCAGTTACAATGAGCAGTTCTTC. Based on the CDR3 plus reference TRBV5-4 and TRBJ2-1, the full variable domain is ETGVTQSPTHLIKTRGQQVTLRCSSQSGHNTVSWYQQALGQGPQFIFQYYREEENGRGNFPPRFSGLQFPNYSSELNVNALELDDSALYLCASSPWTSSYNEQFFGPGTRLTVL.

V is TRBV27 and J is TRBJ2-5; 7 bases fit TRBD2. V was clipped by 4 bases and J by 4 bases; unmatched bases: 9. Germline loops: CDR1 MNHEY, CDR2 SMNVEV (reference sequence). The CDR3 loop spans 15 amino acids. As DNA, the CDR3 is TGTGCCAGCAGTTCCCCGCGGGAGTTCGGAGAGACCCAGTACTTC. Its translation is CASSSPREFGETQYF.

V and J are TRBV7-8 and TRBJ2-7; 8 nucleotides align to TRBD1. This CDR3 has 14 amino acids. Trimming took 4 bases from V and 4 from J; bases not matched to a gene: 6. From germline, CDR1 is SGHVS and CDR2 FQNEAQ. CDR3: CASSSDRVNYEQYF. The CDR3 DNA follows: TGTGCCAGCAGCTCGGACAGGGTAAATTACGAGCAGTACTTC.

The chain recombines TRBV18 with TRBJ1-3; D is uncertain. The germline V gene has CDR1 KGHSH and CDR2 LQKENI. V lost 1 base to trimming and J lost 0 bases, with 13 bases between them. The CDR3 has 17 residues. The CDR3 DNA reads as TGTGCCAGCTCACCACGAATAACTGCGAGCTCTGGAAACACCATATATTTT. Protein: CASSPRITASSGNTIYF.

The chain links TRBV12-3 or TRBV12-4 to TRBJ1-2, with D unclear. V was shortened by 1 base and J by 7 bases, with 7 bases between the two germline ends. This CDR3 contains 12 residues. The CDR3 reads CASSLGGIGYTF. The CDR3 DNA sequence: TGTGCCAGCAGTTTAGGAGGGATTGGCTACACCTTC.

The J gene is TRBJ1-6, the V gene TRBV23-1, with 7 nucleotides matching TRBD1. TRBV23-1 is noted as an ORF with a role that remains uncertain. The CDR3 spans 15 residues. After removal of 9 bases from V and 6 bases from J, the junction contained 11 bases not matched to a gene. CDR3 DNA: TGCGCCAGAACACGACAGGGTGTGGGTAATTCACCCCTCCACTTT. Protein sequence: CARTRQGVGNSPLHF.

The chain has TRBV30 and TRBJ1-2; no clear D. This CDR3 is built from 12 residues. V was shortened by 5 bases and J by 8 bases, with 15 bases between the two germline ends. Germline values: CDR1 GTSNPN, CDR2 SVGIG (reference sequence). CDR3 in amino acids: CAWGRGSEGYTF. The CDR3 DNA sequence: TGTGCCTGGGGACGGGGAAGCGAAGGCTACACCTTC.

CDR3 nucleotide sequence: TGTGCCAGCAGCACCCTCAGCGGGAGCAATAAGAATCAGGAGCAGTTCTTC. This sequence encodes CASSTLSGSNKNQEQFF. The chain links TRBV11-3 to TRBJ2-1; TRBD2 agrees at 8 bases. Germline trimming cut 5 bases from V and 10 bases from J; bases unmatched to any gene: 19. Germline CDR1 is SGHNT and CDR2 is YENEEA. This CDR3 has 17 amino acids.

The chain recombines TRBV11-3 with TRBJ2-3; D uncertain. From germline, CDR1 is SGHNT and CDR2 YENEEA. Trimming cost V 3 bases and J 3 bases, with 19 bases left between them. This CDR3 is built from 17 residues. The CDR3 DNA sequence: TGTGCCAGCAGCTTGGGCCTCTCCCCTCTTAGAACAGATACGCAGTATTTT. It yields the protein CASSLGLSPLRTDTQYF.

This clone showed up just once. V is TRBV18 and J is TRBJ2-7, with D tentatively TRBD2 (5 bases). The length of the CDR3 is 16 residues. V was shortened by 3 bases and J by 6 bases, with 21 bases between the two germline ends. Germline values: CDR1 KGHSH, CDR2 LQKENI. The chain's CDR3 is CASSPRPPRAEGEQYF. CDR3 nucleotide sequence: TGTGCCAGCTCACCCCGCCCCCCCCGAGCCGAGGGCGAGCAGTACTTC.

The chain recombines TRBV30 with TRBJ1-2; TRBD1 aligns across 9 bases. Losses at the gene ends were 6 bases for V and 5 bases for J; bases not matched to a gene: 10. Germline V gives CDR1 GTSNPN, CDR2 SVGIG (reference sequence). CDR3 length: 14 residues. DNA of the CDR3: TGTGCCTGCACATCTCCGGGACAGGGATATGGCTACACCTTC. Translated: CACTSPGQGYGYTF.

This chain connects TRBV27 to TRBJ2-1; D may be TRBD1 (5 bases). V was pared by 1 base and J by 5 bases, with 15 bases between. Germline V gene sequence: CDR1 MNHEY, CDR2 SMNVEV (reference sequence). This CDR3 region has 16 residues. CDR3 amino acids: CASSLYKKGLHNEQFF. Here the CDR3 DNA reads TGTGCCAGCAGTTTATACAAGAAGGGGCTGCACAATGAGCAGTTCTTC.

This chain joins TRBV6-5 and TRBJ2-7; 13 nucleotides line up with TRBD2. Germline loops: CDR1 MNHEY, CDR2 SVGAGI. The CDR3 spans 14 residues. The junction had 12 bases not matched to a gene; V was cut back by 7 bases and J by 12 bases. CDR3 protein: CASTIGLAGEFPYF. The DNA for the CDR3 is TGTGCCAGCACTATCGGACTAGCGGGAGAATTTCCGTACTTC.

CDR3 sequence: CASSLVLGLGNEQFF. CDR3 bases: TGTGCCAGCAGCTTAGTATTGGGGCTTGGAAATGAGCAGTTCTTC. The chain has TRBV7-7 and TRBJ2-1; maybe TRBD1 (5 bases). V was pared by 1 base and J by 7 bases, with 14 bases between. The CDR3 length is 15 residues. CDR1 SSHAT and CDR2 FNYEAQ come from the germline V gene (reference sequence).